These 26 T cell receptor beta chains were all obtained from the same sample, sequenced in a study of long-term antiretroviral therapy in people with HIV. An immunoSEQ assay, version v3.0, was performed at survey level. Profiled with immunoSEQ multiplex PCR; TCRdb holds only in-frame clones, not every one. In the table there are about 19,000 clones, approximately 85% of which are singletons. Sequenced material: unsorted PBMCs, taken at the start of antiretroviral therapy, before treatment. These TCRs come from a young man with HIV.

The chain is built from TRBV23-1 and TRBJ1-1; D is unclear. TRBV23-1 is reported as an ORF; its role is uncertain. The length of the CDR3 is 14 residues. Trimming cost V 4 bases and J 4 bases, with 13 bases left between them. Written as DNA, the CDR3 is TGCGCCAGCAGTCGCTGGTCTTCCCCCACTGAAGCTTTCTTT. Translating gives CASSRWSSPTEAFF.

The chain has TRBV6-1 and TRBJ2-1; D remains ambiguous. This CDR3 contains 12 residues. Looked up from germline, CDR1 is MNHNS and CDR2 is SASEGT. The V end was cut by 5 bases, the J end by 6 bases, with 8 bases between. CDR3 bases: TGTGCCAGCAGTAGCCGGAGCAATGAGCAGTTCTTC. Translating gives CASSSRSNEQFF.

This chain links TRBV7-8 with TRBJ2-7, with 10 positions matching TRBD2. Unmatched junction bases numbered 13, after V lost 2 bases and J lost 3 bases. Germline-derived CDR1 and CDR2 are SGHVS and FQNEAQ. The CDR3 spans 18 residues. CDR3 amino acids: CASSLLASGRAAVYEQYF. CDR3 sequence (DNA): TGTGCCAGCAGCTTATTAGCTAGCGGGAGAGCCGCAGTCTACGAGCAGTACTTC.

The gene calls are TRBV6-5 and TRBJ2-7, with a tentative D call TRBD1 (6 bases). The CDR3 runs to 14 residues. CDR1 is MNHEY, CDR2 SVGAGI, per germline. Trimming pared 7 bases from V and 0 bases from J, leaving 13 bases between. CDR3 amino acids: CASTSQGFSYEQYF. In DNA, the CDR3 is TGTGCCAGCACCTCACAGGGATTCTCCTACGAGCAGTACTTC.

The chain joins TRBV19 to TRBJ1-1; possibly TRBD1 for D (5 bases). This CDR3 comprises 13 residues. Trimming cost V 3 bases and J 6 bases, with 11 bases left between them. In germline, CDR1 is LNHDA, CDR2 SQIVND (reference sequence). The CDR3 coding sequence is TGTGCCAGTAGTATTGGAGGGGCCCCTGAAGCTTTCTTT. It codes for CASSIGGAPEAFF.

The chain combines TRBV6-5 with TRBJ1-2; tentative D call: TRBD1 (5 bases). The germline V gene has CDR1 MNHEY and CDR2 SVGAGI. The CDR3 totals 13 residues. The ends were cut back, 3 bases at V and 7 bases at J, with 12 bases in the middle. The CDR3 bases are TGTGCCAGCAGTTATGGGGCCCTAGTTGGCTACACCTTC. This encodes CASSYGALVGYTF.

In this sample, this clone turned up once. J is TRBJ1-2 and V is TRBV13, with a weak D call TRBD1 (5 bases). The germline V and J ends were trimmed by 5 bases and 4 bases, with 11 bases remaining between them. This CDR3 is 13 amino acids long. CDR1 PRHDT and CDR2 FYEKMQ come from the germline V gene (reference sequence). CDR3: CASSGVRGYGYTF. The CDR3 nucleotides read TGTGCCAGCAGCGGAGTTAGGGGCTATGGCTACACCTTC.

The chain carries TRBV5-6 and TRBJ1-5; 7 nucleotides agree with TRBD1. V gave up 4 bases and J gave up 2 bases; unmatched junction bases: 9. The CDR3 consists of 16 residues. Germline CDR1 and CDR2: SGHDT and YYEEEE. The chain's CDR3 is CASSAYRGGGNQPQHF. The CDR3 DNA is TGTGCCAGCAGCGCATACAGGGGCGGTGGCAATCAGCCCCAGCATTTT.

This clone was observed a handful of times. This rearrangement joins TRBV7-9 to TRBJ1-1; D is possibly TRBD1 (6 bases). From germline, CDR1 is SEHNR and CDR2 FQNEAQ (reference sequence). The CDR3 is made up of 15 amino acids. V was pared by 5 bases and J by 0 bases, with 13 bases between. CDR3 amino acids: CASSPLGAMNTEAFF. CDR3 bases: TGTGCCAGCAGCCCTCTGGGGGCAATGAACACTGAAGCTTTCTTT.

V gene TRBV7-2 combines with J gene TRBJ1-1; 7 nucleotides match TRBD1. The germline V gene has CDR1 SGHTA and CDR2 FQGNSA. The CDR3 has 15 residues. The trim removed 3 bases at V and 5 bases at J, leaving 9 bases unmatched. CDR3 sequence: CASSLIGQAVTEAFF. In nucleotides, the CDR3 is TGTGCCAGCAGCTTGATCGGACAGGCTGTTACTGAAGCTTTCTTT. Supplemented by reference TRBV7-2 and TRBJ1-1, the full variable domain reads GAGVSQSPSNKVTEKGKDVELRCDPISGHTALYWYRQSLGQGLEFLIYFQGNSAPDKSGLPSDRFSAERTGGSVSTLTIQRTQQEDSAVYLCASSLIGQAVTEAFFGQGTRLTVV.

This clone is labeled medium-sized. The chain's CDR3 is CASTFKTPYGYTF. The CDR3 nucleotides read TGTGCCAGCACGTTTAAAACGCCCTATGGCTACACCTTC. The chain combines TRBV28 with TRBJ1-2; no definite D call. CDR1 is MDHEN and CDR2 is SYDVKM in the germline V gene. V lost 7 bases and J 4 bases, leaving 13 bases between the germline ends. The CDR3 has 13 amino acids.

The DNA of the CDR3 is TGTGCCAGCAGCCTGAGGGTGGGGGGCTACACCTTC. Translating gives CASSLRVGGYTF. The chain employs TRBV5-6 and TRBJ1-2, with unresolved D. The V and J ends lost 4 bases and 8 bases respectively, with 12 bases between them. There are 12 residues in the CDR3. Germline values: CDR1 SGHDT, CDR2 YYEEEE.

This chain uses TRBV5-1 with TRBJ1-1; 7 positions match TRBD1. Germline loops: CDR1 SGHRS, CDR2 YFSETQ. Trimming at V came to 0 bases and at J to 2 bases, leaving 4 bases not matched to a gene. The CDR3 is 15 residues long. For the CDR3, the DNA is TGCGCCAGCAGCTTGGTAACAGGGGCAAACACTGAAGCTTTCTTT. Translation: CASSLVTGANTEAFF.

The chain combines TRBV25-1 with TRBJ1-6, with TRBD1 as a possible D gene (6 bases). CDR1 and CDR2 (germline): MGHDK, SYGVNS. The CDR3 loop spans 14 amino acids. Trimming cost V 5 bases and J 11 bases, with 16 bases left between them. In DNA, the CDR3 is TGTGCCAGCAGTCCCAGAGGGGGAGAGGCACCCCTCCACTTT. Protein: CASSPRGGEAPLHF.

The chain carries TRBV27 and TRBJ2-1, with a tentative D call TRBD2 (7 bases). CDR3 size: 16 residues. Germline CDR1 reads MNHEY; CDR2 reads SMNVEV (reference sequence). Trimming left V 3 bases short and J 9 bases short, with 21 bases between. The CDR3 DNA sequence: TGTGCCAGCAGTTTTAGCGCGAGCGGGATCAGGGGTGAGCAGTTCTTC. This encodes CASSFSASGIRGEQFF.

This chain joins TRBV20-1 and TRBJ2-7; D gene ambiguous. Trimming shortened V by 6 bases and J by 3 bases, and 9 bases separated the two germline ends. This CDR3 spans 11 amino acids. From germline, CDR1 is DFQATT and CDR2 SNEGSKA (reference sequence). The CDR3: CSANPYYEQYF. As DNA, the CDR3 is TGCAGTGCCAACCCATACTACGAGCAGTACTTC.

The rearrangement uses TRBV7-9 and TRBJ2-1, with TRBD1 identical over 7 bases. This CDR3 has 15 residues. CDR1 and CDR2 from the germline V gene are SEHNR and FQNEAQ (reference sequence). V gave up 3 bases and J gave up 1 base; unmatched junction bases: 3. The CDR3 loop reads CASSLPGGSYNEQFF. The DNA of the CDR3 is TGTGCCAGCAGCTTGCCAGGGGGATCCTACAATGAGCAGTTCTTC.

The CDR3: CSVNNRGRGTDTQYF. The CDR3, as DNA: TGCAGCGTGAATAACAGGGGGCGCGGCACAGATACGCAGTATTTT. This rearrangement joins TRBV29-1 to TRBJ2-3; TRBD1 agrees at 9 bases. Germline CDR1 is SQVTM and CDR2 is ANQGSEA. The CDR3 is 15 residues long. The J segment lost 1 base and the V segment lost 6 bases, leaving 8 bases of the junction unmatched.

This chain joins TRBV28 and TRBJ1-5, with 7 bases that match TRBD1. J lost 7 bases, V lost 5 bases, and 8 bases had no gene match. The CDR3 spans 14 residues. In germline, CDR1 is MDHEN, CDR2 SYDVKM. The CDR3 sequence: CASSPRQGVQPQHF. The CDR3 DNA reads as TGTGCCAGCAGTCCTCGACAGGGTGTCCAGCCCCAGCATTTT. Full variable domain (outside the CDR3, taken from reference TRBV28 and TRBJ1-5): DVKVTQSSRYLVKRTGEKVFLECVQDMDHENMFWYRQDPGLGLRLIYFSYDVKMKEKGDIPEGYSVSREKKERFSLILESASTNQTSMYLCASSPRQGVQPQHFGDGTRLSIL.

The chain carries TRBV4-3 and TRBJ1-5; D might be TRBD1 (5 bases). The ends were cut back, 0 bases at V and 4 bases at J, with 19 bases in the middle. The CDR3 extends over 18 amino acids. From germline, CDR1 is LGHNA and CDR2 YSLEER. The CDR3: CASSQEVPGPRRNQPQHF. CDR3 coding DNA: TGCGCCAGCAGCCAAGAAGTCCCGGGACCGCGTCGTAATCAGCCCCAGCATTTT.

V usage is TRBV7-6 and J usage is TRBJ2-1; D is unclear. V lost 1 base and J lost 0, with 7 bases in between. Germline-derived CDR1 and CDR2 are SGHVS and FNYEAQ. CDR3 length: 15 amino acids. CDR3 loop: CASSLGLNSYNEQFF. As DNA, the CDR3 is TGTGCCAGCAGCTTAGGTTTGAACTCCTACAATGAGCAGTTCTTC.

V gene TRBV2 combines with J gene TRBJ2-1, with TRBD2 as a possible D gene (7 bases). The CDR3 is 14 residues long. CDR1 and CDR2 (germline): SNHLY, FYNNEI. Trimming left V 8 bases short and J 2 bases short, with 13 bases between. In DNA form, the CDR3 reads TGTGCCAGCGCGGGGGCGGGAACCTACAATGAGCAGTTCTTC. This encodes CASAGAGTYNEQFF.

The chain combines TRBV9 with TRBJ1-5; D gene unclear. The CDR3 has 14 amino acids. Between the trimmed V and J ends, which lost 0 bases and 4 bases, there was a span of 8 bases. The V gene's germline CDR1 is SGDLS and CDR2 YYNGEE. For the CDR3, the DNA is TGTGCCAGCAGCGTAGGCCCTTCGAATCAGCCCCAGCATTTT. It is translated as CASSVGPSNQPQHF.

Only one count was recorded for this clone. The gene calls are TRBV5-4 and TRBJ1-2; TRBD1 matches 9 bases. Per germline, CDR1 SGHNT and CDR2 YYREEE (reference sequence). The CDR3 length is 13 residues. V lost 5 bases, J lost 5 bases, and 4 bases stayed unmatched. The CDR3 is CASRPGQGYGYTF. The CDR3 DNA is TGTGCCAGCAGGCCGGGACAGGGATATGGCTACACCTTC.

This sequence joins TRBV19 and TRBJ1-1; D unresolved. V was shortened by 3 bases and J by 3 bases, with 11 bases between the two germline ends. The CDR3 consists of 14 residues. Germline V gives CDR1 LNHDA, CDR2 SQIVND (reference sequence). The CDR3: CASSMFGADTEAFF. In DNA, the CDR3 is TGTGCCAGTAGTATGTTTGGCGCCGACACTGAAGCTTTCTTT.

The J gene is TRBJ2-7, the V gene TRBV28, with D possibly called TRBD1 or TRBD2 (5 bases each). Deletions cut 5 bases from V and 2 bases from J, with 13 bases between. Looked up from germline, CDR1 is MDHEN and CDR2 is SYDVKM. The CDR3 has 14 amino acids. The CDR3 spells CASSRRDGTYEQYF. The CDR3 coding sequence is TGTGCCAGCAGTCGTAGGGACGGGACCTACGAGCAGTACTTC.